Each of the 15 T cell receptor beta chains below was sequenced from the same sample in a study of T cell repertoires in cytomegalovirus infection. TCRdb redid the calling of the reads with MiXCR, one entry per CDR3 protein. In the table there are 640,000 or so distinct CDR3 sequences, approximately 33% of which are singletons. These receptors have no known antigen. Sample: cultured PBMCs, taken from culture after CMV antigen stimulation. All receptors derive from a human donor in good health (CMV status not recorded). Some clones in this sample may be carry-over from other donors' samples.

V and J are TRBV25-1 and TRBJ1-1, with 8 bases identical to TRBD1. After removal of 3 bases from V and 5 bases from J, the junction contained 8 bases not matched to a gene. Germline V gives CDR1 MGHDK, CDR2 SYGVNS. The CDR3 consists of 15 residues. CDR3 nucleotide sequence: TGTGCCAGCAGTGACCAGGGGGCTATACGGACTGAAGCTTTCTTT. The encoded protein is CASSDQGAIRTEAFF.

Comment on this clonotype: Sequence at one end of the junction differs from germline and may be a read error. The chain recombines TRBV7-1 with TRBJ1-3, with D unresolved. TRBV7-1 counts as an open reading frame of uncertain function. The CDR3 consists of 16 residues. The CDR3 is CVSSQAPGVRGNTIYF. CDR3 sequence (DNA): TGTGTCAGCAGCCAAGCCCCGGGTGTGAGGGGAAACACCATATATTTT.

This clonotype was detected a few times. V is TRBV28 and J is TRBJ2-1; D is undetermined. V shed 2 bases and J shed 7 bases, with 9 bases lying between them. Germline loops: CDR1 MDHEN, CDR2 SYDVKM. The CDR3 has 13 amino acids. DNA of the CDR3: TGTGCCAGCAGTTTACCCCCCGGGAATGAGCAGTTCTTC. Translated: CASSLPPGNEQFF.

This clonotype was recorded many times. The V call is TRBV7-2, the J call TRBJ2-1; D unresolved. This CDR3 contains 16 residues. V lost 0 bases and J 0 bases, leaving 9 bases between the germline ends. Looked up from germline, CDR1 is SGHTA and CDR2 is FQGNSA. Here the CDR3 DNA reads TGTGCCAGCAGCTTAGCTTCGGGTATCTCCTACAATGAGCAGTTCTTC. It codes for CASSLASGISYNEQFF.

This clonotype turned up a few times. CDR3 residues: CASKVGGSTDTQYF. The CDR3 DNA reads TGTGCCAGCAAGGTCGGGGGGTCCACAGATACGCAGTATTTT. This chain connects TRBV6-1 to TRBJ2-3; TRBD2 agrees at 7 bases. V was pared by 7 bases and J by 2 bases, with 6 bases of the junction left unmatched. The CDR3 runs to 14 residues. Germline V gene lookup returns CDR1 MNHNS and CDR2 SASEGT.

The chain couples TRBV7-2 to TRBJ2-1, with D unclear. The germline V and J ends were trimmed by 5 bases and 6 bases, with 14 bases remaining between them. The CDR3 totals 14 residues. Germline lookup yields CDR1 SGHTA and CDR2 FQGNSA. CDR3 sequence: CASSTRTLSNEQFF. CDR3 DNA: TGTGCCAGCAGCACCAGGACCCTGAGCAATGAGCAGTTCTTC. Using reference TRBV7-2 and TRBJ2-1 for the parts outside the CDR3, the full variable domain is GAGVSQSPSNKVTEKGKDVELRCDPISGHTALYWYRQSLGQGLEFLIYFQGNSAPDKSGLPSDRFSAERTGGSVSTLTIQRTQQEDSAVYLCASSTRTLSNEQFFGPGTRLTVL.

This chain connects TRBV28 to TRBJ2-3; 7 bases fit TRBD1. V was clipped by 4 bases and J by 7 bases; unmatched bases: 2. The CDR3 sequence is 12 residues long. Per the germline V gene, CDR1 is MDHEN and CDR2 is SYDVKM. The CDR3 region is CASSSRGNTQYF. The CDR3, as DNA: TGTGCCAGCAGTTCCAGGGGGAATACGCAGTATTTT.

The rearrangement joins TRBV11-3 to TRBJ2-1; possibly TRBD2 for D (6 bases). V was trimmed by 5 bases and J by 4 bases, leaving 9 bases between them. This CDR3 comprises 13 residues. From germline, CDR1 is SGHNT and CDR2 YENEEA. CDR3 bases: TGTGCCAGCAGCGTTGGGACTTACAATGAGCAGTTCTTC. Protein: CASSVGTYNEQFF.

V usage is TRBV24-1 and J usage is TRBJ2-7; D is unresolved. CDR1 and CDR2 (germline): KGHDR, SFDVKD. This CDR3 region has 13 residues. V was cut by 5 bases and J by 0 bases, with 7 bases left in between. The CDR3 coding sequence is TGTGCCACCAGTGCCCTCGACTCCTACGAGCAGTACTTC. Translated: CATSALDSYEQYF.

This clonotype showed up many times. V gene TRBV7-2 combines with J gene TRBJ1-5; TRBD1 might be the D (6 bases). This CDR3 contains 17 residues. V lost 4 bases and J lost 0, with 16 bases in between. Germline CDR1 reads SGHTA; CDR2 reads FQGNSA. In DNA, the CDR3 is TGTGCCAGCAGCTCGGGAGGGGGGGCGGATAGCAATCAGCCCCAGCATTTT. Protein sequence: CASSSGGGADSNQPQHF.

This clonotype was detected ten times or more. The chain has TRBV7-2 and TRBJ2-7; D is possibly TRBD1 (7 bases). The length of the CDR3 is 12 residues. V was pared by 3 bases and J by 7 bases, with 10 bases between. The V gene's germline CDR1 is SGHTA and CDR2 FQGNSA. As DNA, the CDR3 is TGTGCCAGCAGCTTGACAGGGAGGGAGCAGTACTTC. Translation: CASSLTGREQYF.

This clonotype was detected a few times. As DNA, the CDR3 is TGTGCCAGTAGTCTAGGGGGCGGAAGCGCCGGGGAGCTGTTTTTT. It translates to CASSLGGGSAGELFF. The chain recombines TRBV19 with TRBJ2-2; TRBD1 aligns across 7 bases. J was trimmed by 6 bases and V by 5 bases; bases with no gene match: 9. The CDR3 sequence is 15 residues long. The germline CDR1 and CDR2 sequences are LNHDA and SQIVND (reference sequence).

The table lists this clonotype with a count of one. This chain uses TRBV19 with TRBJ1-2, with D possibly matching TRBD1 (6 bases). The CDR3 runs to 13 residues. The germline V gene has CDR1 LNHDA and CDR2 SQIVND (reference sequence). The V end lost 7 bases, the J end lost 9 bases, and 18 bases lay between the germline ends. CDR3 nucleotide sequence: TGTGCCAGTACGCGGGGCAGGGGTTCGAGCTACACCTTC. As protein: CASTRGRGSSYTF.

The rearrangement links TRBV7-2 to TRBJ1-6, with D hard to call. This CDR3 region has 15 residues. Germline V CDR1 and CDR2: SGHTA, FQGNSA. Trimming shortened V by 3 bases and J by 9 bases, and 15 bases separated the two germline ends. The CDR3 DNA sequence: TGTGCCAGCAGCTTTACGATAGGTCAAGTTTCACCCCTCCACTTT. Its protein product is CASSFTIGQVSPLHF.

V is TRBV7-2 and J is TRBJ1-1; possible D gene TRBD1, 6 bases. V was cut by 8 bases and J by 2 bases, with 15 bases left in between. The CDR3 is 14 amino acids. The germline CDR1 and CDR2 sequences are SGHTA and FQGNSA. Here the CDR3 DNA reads TGTGCCAGCGTAGTAGGGGGATATAACACTGAAGCTTTCTTT. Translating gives CASVVGGYNTEAFF.